One and the same sample provided the 4 T cell receptor beta chains below, sequenced in a study of monozygotic twins with inflammatory bowel disease (dated by TCRdb to about 2019). The receptor library was made with 5' RACE. Sequencing used an Illumina HiSeq 2500. The reads went through TCRdb reprocessing, and each CDR3 protein sequence gets one entry with no DNA. The sample table holds around 380,000 distinct CDR3 sequences. 2% to 3% of the sample lies in the top ten. Sequenced: blood. Receptors originate from a human donor with ulcerative colitis or Crohn's disease, or a healthy co-twin of an affected twin (not recorded which).

The V and J genes are TRBV4-3 and TRBJ2-3; the TCRdb D gene call, TRBD2, has no DNA to confirm it. The CDR3 extends over 16 amino acids. Germline assignment: CDR1 LGHNA and CDR2 YSLEER. This chain's CDR3 is CASSQVVTSGTDTQYF.

The rearrangement joins TRBV18 to TRBJ2-1. The CDR3 length is 15 residues. Per the germline V gene, CDR1 is KGHSH and CDR2 is LQKENI. The CDR3 here is CASSQTRISYNEQFF.

The V call is TRBV29-1, the J call TRBJ2-5. CDR1 and CDR2 from the germline V gene are SQVTM and ANQGSEA. The CDR3 loop spans 11 amino acids. The CDR3 sequence: CSVRIQETQYF. Full variable domain (rest looked up from reference TRBV29-1 and TRBJ2-5): SAVISQKPSRDICQRGTSLTIQCQVDSQVTMMFWYRQQPGQSLTLIATANQGSEATYESGFVIDKFPISRPNLTFSTLTVSNMSPEDSSIYLCSVRIQETQYFGPGTRLLVL.

The chain uses TRBV5-1 and TRBJ2-2. The length of the CDR3 is 16 residues. Germline V lookup: CDR1 SGHRS, CDR2 YFSETQ. CDR3: CASSLAVKENTGELFF.